The T cell receptor beta chain under discussion was sequenced for a study of cytomegalovirus exposure and HLA in healthy donors. Study-wide results and caveats: It was approximately 170 TCR beta chains that were listed as cytomegalovirus-associated.

Assay used: immunoSEQ multiplex PCR; TCRdb lists only in-frame clones, some missing. The repertoire holds under 75,000 clones, with approximately 97% as singletons. This CDR3 has 17 amino acids. V gave up 3 bases and J gave up 2 bases; unmatched junction bases: 12. Germline CDR1 is MNHEY and CDR2 is SMNVEV (reference sequence). On this clone: As yet, its antigen is unknown.

The sample comprised PBMCs. The TCR comes from a woman aged 18-29 years in good health and CMV-seropositive. The chain carries TRBV27 and TRBJ2-7; 8 nucleotides agree with TRBD2. In nucleotides, the CDR3 is TGTGCCAGCAGTTTCCTATTTAGCGGGGTAAAAACCTACGAGCAGTACTTC. Protein: CASSFLFSGVKTYEQYF.